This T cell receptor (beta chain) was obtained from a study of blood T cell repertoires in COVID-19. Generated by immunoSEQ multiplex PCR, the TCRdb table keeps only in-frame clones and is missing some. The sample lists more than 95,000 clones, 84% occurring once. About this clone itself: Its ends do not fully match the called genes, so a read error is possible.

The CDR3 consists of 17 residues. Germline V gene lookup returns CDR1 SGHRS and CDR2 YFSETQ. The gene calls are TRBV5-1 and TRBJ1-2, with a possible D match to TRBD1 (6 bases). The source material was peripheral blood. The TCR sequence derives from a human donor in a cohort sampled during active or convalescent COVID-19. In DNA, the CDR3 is TGCGCCAGCAGGTTGGACGTCTACAGGGAGAGTCCCTATGGCTACACCTTC. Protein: CASRLDVYRESPYGYTF.